The 17 T cell receptor beta chains in this list originate from one sample, sequenced in a study of shared T cell receptors in the human thymus. Here immunoSEQ multiplex PCR was the method, and the copy in TCRdb shows in-frame clones only, minus some. The sample has about 660,000 clones; roughly 90% are singletons. These records were also assigned to another study, of human thymus T cells.

The sequenced sample was thymocytes. The origin of the receptors is a boy younger than two with a congenital heart defect.

A remark on this clone: Other DNA sequences in the same sample also yield this CDR3. V usage is TRBV4-3 and J usage is TRBJ1-5; D remains unclear. Trimming shortened V by 1 base and J by 5 bases, and 9 bases separated the two germline ends. Germline loops: CDR1 LGHNA, CDR2 YSLEER. The CDR3 covers 14 residues. The CDR3 nucleotides read TGCGCCAGCAGCCAAGTCTGGGGAGATCAGCCCCAGCATTTT. Translation: CASSQVWGDQPQHF.

This rearrangement joins TRBV4-2 to TRBJ2-7; 8 bases are shared with TRBD1. CDR3 length: 15 amino acids. Germline V gene data show CDR1 as LGHNA and CDR2 as YNFKEQ. The ends lost 5 bases at V and 3 bases at J; junction bases unmatched: 9. The DNA for the CDR3 is TGTGCCAGCAGCACTAACAGGGGGATTAGCTACGAGCAGTACTTC. Protein: CASSTNRGISYEQYF.

The CDR3 DNA is TGTGCCAGCAGTTCCGAGCGGGAGGGTCAAGAGACCCAGTACTTC. Residues: CASSSEREGQETQYF. This chain links TRBV7-8 with TRBJ2-5; the match to TRBD2 covers 10 bases. The CDR3 has 15 amino acids. Germline V CDR1 and CDR2: SGHVS, FQNEAQ. J gave up 2 bases and V 6 bases, and 6 bases lay outside the gene matches. The whole variable domain, filled in from reference TRBV7-8 and TRBJ2-5, reads GAGVSQSPRYKVAKRGQDVALRCDPISGHVSLFWYQQALGQGPEFLTYFQNEAQLDKSGLPSDRFFAERPEGSVSTLKIQRTQQEDSAVYLCASSSEREGQETQYFGPGTRLLVL.

V is TRBV27 and J is TRBJ2-1, with TRBD1 as a possible D gene (6 bases). Germline V gene data show CDR1 as MNHEY and CDR2 as SMNVEV (reference sequence). Trimming took 7 bases from V and 12 from J, leaving 28 bases between them. The CDR3 has 16 amino acids. As DNA, the CDR3 is TGTGCCAGCACCACCCTAACGGAAGGACAGTATTGGGGGCAGTTCTTC. It translates to CASTTLTEGQYWGQFF.

The chain has TRBV19 and TRBJ2-3, with 11 bases aligning to TRBD1. Per germline, CDR1 LNHDA and CDR2 SQIVND (reference sequence). V gave up 4 bases and J gave up 4 bases; unmatched junction bases: 4. The CDR3 totals 15 residues. The chain's CDR3 is CASSTGTGGPDTQYF. The CDR3 DNA reads TGTGCCAGTAGTACCGGGACAGGGGGTCCAGATACGCAGTATTTT.

This clone was seen a handful of times. The chain recombines TRBV5-6 with TRBJ1-4; a possible D gene is TRBD1 (6 bases). With 0 bases removed from V and 3 bases from J, the gap between germline ends came to 6 bases. Germline values: CDR1 SGHDT, CDR2 YYEEEE. The CDR3 is 14 residues long. CDR3 region: CASSLDRANEKLFF. The CDR3, as DNA: TGTGCCAGCAGCTTGGACAGGGCTAATGAAAAACTGTTTTTT.

The chain recombines TRBV4-3 with TRBJ2-2; 7 nucleotides line up with TRBD2. This CDR3 comprises 17 residues. Germline-derived CDR1 and CDR2 are LGHNA and YSLEER. With 0 bases clipped from V and 1 base from J, the junction kept 5 bases outside the gene matches. The CDR3 nucleotides are TGCGCCAGCAGCCAAGATCTGGCTAGCGGGAACACCGGGGAGCTGTTTTTT. Translation: CASSQDLASGNTGELFF.

The chain combines TRBV30 with TRBJ1-5, with 10 positions matching TRBD1. Germline assignment: CDR1 GTSNPN and CDR2 SVGIG (reference sequence). Trimming at V came to 5 bases and at J to 0 bases, leaving 1 base not matched to a gene. The length of the CDR3 is 14 residues. CDR3 DNA: TGTGCCTGGGGACAGGGGGTTAGCAATCAGCCCCAGCATTTT. This gives the protein CAWGQGVSNQPQHF.

The chain carries TRBV28 and TRBJ1-1; no definite D call. The germline V and J ends were trimmed by 5 bases and 1 base, with 14 bases remaining between them. Germline-derived CDR1 and CDR2 are MDHEN and SYDVKM. This CDR3 has 15 residues. The chain's CDR3 is CASSPPGRANTEAFF. The CDR3 bases are TGTGCCAGCAGTCCCCCCGGGAGGGCGAACACTGAAGCTTTCTTT.

The J gene is TRBJ2-7, the V gene TRBV5-1; tentatively, D is TRBD2 (5 bases). The CDR3 has 17 amino acids. The germline V gene encodes CDR1 SGHRS and CDR2 YFSETQ. Trimming pared 0 bases from V and 0 bases from J, leaving 16 bases between. The chain's CDR3 is CASSLGPASNSSYEQYF. The CDR3 DNA follows: TGCGCCAGCAGCTTGGGACCCGCTAGCAACAGCTCCTACGAGCAGTACTTC.

This chain's CDR3 is CAWRSGTSSYEQYF. CDR3 DNA: TGTGCCTGGAGGAGTGGGACTAGCTCCTACGAGCAGTACTTC. The chain recombines TRBV30 with TRBJ2-7; 8 positions match TRBD2. Trimming removed 3 bases from V and 0 bases from J; junction bases left unmatched: 4. The V gene's germline CDR1 is GTSNPN and CDR2 SVGIG (reference sequence). CDR3 length equals 14 residues.

The chain combines TRBV28 with TRBJ2-7, with D unclear. The germline V gene encodes CDR1 MDHEN and CDR2 SYDVKM. V dropped 5 bases and J dropped 2 bases, with 13 bases sitting between them. This CDR3 comprises 14 residues. The CDR3 spells CASSRILLAYEQYF. CDR3 DNA sequence: TGTGCCAGCAGTCGTATTCTATTAGCCTACGAGCAGTACTTC. Drawing the rest from reference TRBV28 and TRBJ2-7, the complete variable domain is DVKVTQSSRYLVKRTGEKVFLECVQDMDHENMFWYRQDPGLGLRLIYFSYDVKMKEKGDIPEGYSVSREKKERFSLILESASTNQTSMYLCASSRILLAYEQYFGPGTRLTVT.

The chain is built from TRBV7-8 and TRBJ1-5, with 7 positions matching TRBD1. Germline CDR1 reads SGHVS; CDR2 reads FQNEAQ. J was trimmed by 4 bases and V by 2 bases; bases with no gene match: 11. The CDR3 extends over 17 amino acids. The CDR3 loop reads CASSLRGQQGQNQPQHF. The CDR3 DNA reads as TGTGCCAGCAGCTTAAGGGGGCAACAGGGACAAAATCAGCCCCAGCATTTT. Supplemented by reference TRBV7-8 and TRBJ1-5, the full variable domain reads GAGVSQSPRYKVAKRGQDVALRCDPISGHVSLFWYQQALGQGPEFLTYFQNEAQLDKSGLPSDRFFAERPEGSVSTLKIQRTQQEDSAVYLCASSLRGQQGQNQPQHFGDGTRLSIL.

The chain couples TRBV20-1 to TRBJ2-5; D may be TRBD2 (5 bases). V was cut by 6 bases and J by 6 bases, with 11 bases left in between. Germline V gene sequence: CDR1 DFQATT, CDR2 SNEGSKA (reference sequence). The CDR3 runs to 11 residues. The CDR3: CSARTGKTQYF. In DNA form, the CDR3 reads TGCAGTGCCCGGACGGGGAAGACCCAGTACTTC.

The gene calls are TRBV11-3 and TRBJ1-6; D is ambiguous. Trimming took off 4 bases at V and 7 bases at J, with 8 bases between the two ends. The CDR3 contains 13 residues. Looked up from germline, CDR1 is SGHNT and CDR2 is YENEEA. The CDR3 protein is CASSSSGNSPLHF. CDR3 DNA sequence: TGTGCCAGCAGCTCCTCGGGGAATTCACCCCTCCACTTT.

The chain combines TRBV5-1 with TRBJ2-1, with TRBD2 identical over 7 bases. The CDR3 loop spans 15 amino acids. Germline CDR1 and CDR2: SGHRS and YFSETQ. The junction had 6 bases not matched to a gene; V was cut back by 4 bases and J by 2 bases. The CDR3, as DNA: TGCGCCAGCAGCCTGCGGGAGTTAGCCTACAATGAGCAGTTCTTC. It encodes CASSLRELAYNEQFF.

The chain uses TRBV7-6 and TRBJ2-6, with 12 bases that match TRBD1. The junction had 9 bases not matched to a gene; V was cut back by 5 bases and J by 1 base. This CDR3 is built from 19 residues. Germline loops: CDR1 SGHVS, CDR2 FNYEAQ. DNA for the CDR3: TGTGCCAGCAGCCCGAGGGACAGGGGGCTATCGTCTGGGGCCAACGTCCTGACTTTC. This codes for CASSPRDRGLSSGANVLTF.